The rows below give T cell receptor beta chains drawn from one sample of a study of CD4 and CD8 cells across lung adenocarcinoma regions. TCRdb reprocessed the PCR reads via MiXCR and lists one record per CDR3 protein. This table holds about 6,700 distinct CDR3 sequences, under 55% found once. Material for sequencing was CD8+ T cells from the center of a lung tumor. The receptors come from a female donor with lung adenocarcinoma. The CD4 and CD8 labels of this study may be unreliable. The CDR3 runs from the conserved cysteine through the conserved F or W.

v_call: TRBV27
j_call: TRBJ2-2
cdr3_aa: CASRDRAGLATGELFF

v_call: TRBV6-1
j_call: TRBJ2-5
cdr3_aa: CAGGTGGRVKDTQYF

v_call: TRBV6-1
j_call: NA
cdr3_aa: CASAGPGGPSPDTQFF

v_call: TRBV7-2
j_call: TRBJ2-3
cdr3_aa: CASSLAGHRTDTQYF

v_call: TRBV28
j_call: TRBJ2-2
cdr3_aa: CASSSGPGSGSLFF

v_call: TRBV20-1
j_call: TRBJ2-1
cdr3_aa: CSLKDRGINEQFF

v_call: TRBV27
j_call: TRBJ2-2
cdr3_aa: CASSPNTGALYF

v_call: TRBV6-7
j_call: TRBJ2-1
cdr3_aa: CASRPHYEQFF

v_call: TRBV5-6
j_call: TRBJ2-7
cdr3_aa: CASSLNSLYEQYF

v_call: TRBV27
j_call: TRBJ2-1
cdr3_aa: CASSLPSGDEQFF